This T cell receptor (beta chain) stems from a study of cytomegalovirus exposure and HLA in healthy donors. On the study more broadly: The roughly 110 validation repertoires were produced on the same platform as the 720 or so repertoires of the first cohort. This was reported in a later analysis.

CDR1 SQVTM and CDR2 ANQGSEA come from the germline V gene. The CDR3 covers 14 residues. V dropped 8 bases and J dropped 3; count of bases not matched to a gene: 11. Here immunoSEQ multiplex PCR was the method, and the copy in TCRdb shows in-frame clones only, minus some. The sample comprises some 130,000 clones, about 80% of which are singletons, and just under 30% rests with the top ten. What was sequenced was PBMCs. The J gene is TRBJ2-5, the V gene TRBV29-1; 8 bases agree with TRBD2. The clonotype originates from a man aged 25 to 45 in good health and CMV-seropositive. This chain's CDR3 is CSHASAGGKETQYF. The DNA of the CDR3 is TGCAGCCATGCATCGGCGGGAGGTAAAGAGACCCAGTACTTC.